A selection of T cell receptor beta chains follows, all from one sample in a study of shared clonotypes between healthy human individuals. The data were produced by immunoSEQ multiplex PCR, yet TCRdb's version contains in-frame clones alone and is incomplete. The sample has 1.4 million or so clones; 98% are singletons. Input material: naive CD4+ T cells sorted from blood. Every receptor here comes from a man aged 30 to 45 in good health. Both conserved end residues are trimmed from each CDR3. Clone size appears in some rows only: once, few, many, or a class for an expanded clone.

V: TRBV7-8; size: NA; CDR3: ASSLGSKSRY
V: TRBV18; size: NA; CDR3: ASSPQQGTNNEQF
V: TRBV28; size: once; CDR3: ASSLKAQAEQY
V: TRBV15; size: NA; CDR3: ATSRDYGQGGSYEQY
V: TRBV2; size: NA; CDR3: ASKWAGDTGELF
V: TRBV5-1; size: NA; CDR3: ATSRGTNEKLF
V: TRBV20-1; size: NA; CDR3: SASILGTQY
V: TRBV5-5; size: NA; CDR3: ASSLRQVQETQY
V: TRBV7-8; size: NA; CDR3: ASSLEVGEQY
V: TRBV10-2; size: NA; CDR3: ASSEIDWIYYEQY
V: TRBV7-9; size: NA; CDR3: ASSLREGITEAF
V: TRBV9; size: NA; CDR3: ASSVVAGADAEAF
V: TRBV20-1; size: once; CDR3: STTVTKTQY
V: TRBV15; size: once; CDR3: ATSRASEETQY
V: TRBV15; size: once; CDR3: ATSRGDRATGELF
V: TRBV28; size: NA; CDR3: ASAKGLAQNEETQY
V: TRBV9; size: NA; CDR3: ASSGTGREKLF
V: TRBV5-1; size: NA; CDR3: ASRRGPTDTQY
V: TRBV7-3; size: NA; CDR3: ASSTARVPTNEKLF
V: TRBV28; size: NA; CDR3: ASSLQAGFYGYT
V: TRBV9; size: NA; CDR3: ASSSGGDYIYEQY
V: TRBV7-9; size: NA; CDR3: ASSSYGYT